The 10 T cell receptor beta chains listed next were all sequenced from one sample in a study of shared clonotypes between healthy human individuals. Measured with immunoSEQ multiplex PCR; TCRdb has only the in-frame clones, and not every one. The profile shows around 2.5 million clones, 80% to 95% of them singletons. The material sequenced was naive CD4+ T cells from PBMCs. The subset here: CD45RA+ positively selected. These receptors were collected from a man younger than 30 in good health. Some clones in this sample may be carry-over from other donors' samples.

The chain employs TRBV19 and TRBJ2-7; 10 bases line up with TRBD2. Germline CDR1 reads LNHDA; CDR2 reads SQIVND (reference sequence). The ends lost 6 bases at V and 3 bases at J; junction bases unmatched: 14. The CDR3 spans 17 residues. CDR3 region: CASSKGRRTSGNYEQYF. The CDR3 DNA reads TGTGCCAGTAGCAAGGGAAGGAGGACTAGCGGCAACTACGAGCAGTACTTC.

The chain has TRBV7-2 and TRBJ2-5; a possible D gene is TRBD2 (5 bases). Trimming removed 4 bases at V and 2 bases at J, with 14 bases between. The CDR3 sequence is 15 residues long. CDR1 is SGHTA and CDR2 is FQGNSA in the germline V gene. The CDR3 nucleotides are TGTGCCAGCAGCTCCTACGGGTCGGGGCAAGAGACCCAGTACTTC. Protein product: CASSSYGSGQETQYF. Complete variable domain (other parts from reference TRBV7-2 and TRBJ2-5): GAGVSQSPSNKVTEKGKDVELRCDPISGHTALYWYRQSLGQGLEFLIYFQGNSAPDKSGLPSDRFSAERTGGSVSTLTIQRTQQEDSAVYLCASSSYGSGQETQYFGPGTRLLVL.

The rearrangement uses TRBV5-4 and TRBJ1-2, with 7 bases that match TRBD1. Germline lookup yields CDR1 SGHNT and CDR2 YYREEE (reference sequence). The CDR3 contains 14 residues. Trimming cost V 0 bases and J 9 bases; bases outside gene matches: 8. The CDR3 here is CASSLGQGLGRYTF. The CDR3 bases are TGTGCCAGCAGCTTGGGACAGGGCCTCGGGCGCTACACCTTC.

This chain connects TRBV29-1 to TRBJ2-3, with TRBD2 matching over 8 bases. The CDR3 extends over 14 amino acids. The trim removed 3 bases at V and 4 bases at J, leaving 6 bases unmatched. Germline V lookup: CDR1 SQVTM, CDR2 ANQGSEA. CDR3 loop: CSVDPGGPPDTQYF. The CDR3 nucleotides read TGCAGCGTTGATCCGGGAGGGCCCCCAGATACGCAGTATTTT.

This chain links TRBV14 with TRBJ2-3; no definite D call. CDR3 size: 14 residues. The ends were cut back, 4 bases at V and 6 bases at J, with 14 bases in the middle. The germline CDR1 and CDR2 sequences are SGHDN and FVKESK. The CDR3 coding sequence is TGTGCCAGCAGCCGCTGGTCGGACGGGGATACGCAGTATTTT. This translates into CASSRWSDGDTQYF.

The V call is TRBV7-9, the J call TRBJ1-1; D possibly corresponds to TRBD1 (6 bases). Germline CDR1 reads SEHNR; CDR2 reads FQNEAQ (reference sequence). V lost 2 bases and J 1 base, leaving 23 bases between the germline ends. CDR3 length: 19 amino acids. CDR3 region: CASSLSDRLTGLGNTEAFF. For the CDR3, the DNA is TGTGCCAGCAGCTTATCAGACCGTCTTACAGGGTTGGGGAACACTGAAGCTTTCTTT.

Note on this clone: Other DNA sequences from this sample encode an identical CDR3 as well. The rearrangement joins TRBV5-1 to TRBJ1-3, with a tentative D call TRBD1 (6 bases). V lost 6 bases, J lost 0 bases, and 13 bases lay in between. The germline V gene has CDR1 SGHRS and CDR2 YFSETQ. The CDR3 runs 15 residues. The CDR3 nucleotides read TGCGCCAGCAAGGGGACACCAAGCTCTGGAAACACCATATATTTT. Translated: CASKGTPSSGNTIYF.

With respect to this clone: The sample carries other DNA sequences with the same CDR3. For the CDR3, the DNA is TGTGCCAGCAGTTACACCCTCGACACCGGGGAGCTGTTTTTT. Translating it yields CASSYTLDTGELFF. The rearrangement links TRBV6-6 to TRBJ2-2; D not certain. CDR1 and CDR2 (germline): MNHNY, SVGAGI (reference sequence). This CDR3 region has 14 residues. The germline V and J ends were trimmed by 2 bases and 3 bases, with 7 bases remaining between them.

The chain has TRBV5-5 and TRBJ2-7; no clear D gene. This CDR3 comprises 13 residues. CDR1 and CDR2 (germline): SGHKS, YYEKEE (reference sequence). V lost 4 bases and J lost 5, with 13 bases in between. CDR3 sequence reads: CASSRTEAHEQYF. The CDR3 nucleotides are TGTGCCAGCAGCCGGACCGAAGCCCACGAGCAGTACTTC.

The rearrangement joins TRBV28 to TRBJ1-3, with TRBD1 matching over 7 bases. There are 13 residues in the CDR3. CDR1 is MDHEN, CDR2 SYDVKM, per germline. Losses at the gene ends were 5 bases for V and 8 bases for J; bases not matched to a gene: 6. The DNA of the CDR3 is TGTGCCAGCAGTCTAACAGGGGTTCACACCATATATTTT. Translating it yields CASSLTGVHTIYF.